Shown below are 5 T cell receptor beta chains from a single sample sequenced in a study of blood T cell repertoires in COVID-19. Produced via immunoSEQ multiplex PCR; TCRdb's table is partial and in-frame only. The repertoire includes about 350,000 clones, around 90% of them detected once, and 3% to 4.5% sits in the top ten. The sample comprised peripheral blood. The receptors derive from a woman in her sixties with COVID-19, enrolled during active disease.

The rearrangement uses TRBV18 and TRBJ1-4; 7 bases match TRBD1. This CDR3 contains 13 residues. Germline CDR1 is KGHSH and CDR2 is LQKENI. The ends lost 4 bases at V and 8 bases at J; junction bases unmatched: 4. CDR3 loop: CASSLGQDEKLFF. The CDR3, as DNA: TGTGCCAGCTCACTAGGACAGGACGAAAAACTGTTTTTT.

This clone was counted once. The V call is TRBV9, the J call TRBJ2-7, with 9 bases that match TRBD1. Germline values: CDR1 SGDLS, CDR2 YYNGEE. After removal of 3 bases from V and 7 bases from J, the junction contained 8 bases not matched to a gene. The CDR3 covers 14 residues. The CDR3 reads CASSAQGAQNEQYF. The CDR3 coding sequence is TGTGCCAGCAGCGCACAGGGGGCCCAAAATGAGCAGTACTTC.

The chain has TRBV4-1 and TRBJ1-5; 7 bases are a match to TRBD1. The CDR3 sequence is 19 residues long. Germline CDR1 is MGHRA and CDR2 is YSYEKL. V shed 3 bases and J 1 base; nucleotides not matched to a gene: 15. CDR3 loop: CASSQKRAPRGASNQPQHF. The CDR3 nucleotides are TGCGCCAGCAGCCAGAAAAGGGCCCCCAGGGGGGCGAGCAATCAGCCCCAGCATTTT.

The V call is TRBV6-5, the J call TRBJ1-5; 8 nucleotides match TRBD1. The germline V gene encodes CDR1 MNHEY and CDR2 SVGAGI. Germline trimming cut 8 bases from V and 2 bases from J; bases unmatched to any gene: 5. CDR3 length equals 14 residues. CDR3 region: CASQMDRGNQPQHF. CDR3 sequence (DNA): TGTGCCAGCCAAATGGACAGGGGCAATCAGCCCCAGCATTTT.

This clone was picked up a small number of times. This chain joins TRBV7-3 and TRBJ2-5, with 7 nucleotides matching TRBD2. The J segment lost 0 bases and the V segment lost 2 bases, leaving 6 bases of the junction unmatched. This CDR3 is built from 16 residues. Germline V CDR1 and CDR2: SGHTA, FQGTGA. DNA for the CDR3: TGTGCCAGCAGCTTACAGCCGCGGGGGAACCAAGAGACCCAGTACTTC. As protein: CASSLQPRGNQETQYF. Together with reference TRBV7-3 and TRBJ2-5, the CDR3 gives the full variable domain: GAGVSQTPSNKVTEKGKYVELRCDPISGHTALYWYRQSLGQGPEFLIYFQGTGAADDSGLPNDRFFAVRPEGSVSTLKIQRTERGDSAVYLCASSLQPRGNQETQYFGPGTRLLVL.